Described below is a single TCR beta chain sequence and its context. The entry originates in a study of T cells after yellow fever vaccination. TCRdb re-called the 5' RACE reads through MiXCR, storing one row per CDR3 protein. The sample includes hundreds of thousands of distinct CDR3 sequences, roughly an eighth seen only once; the top ten take 15%. CDR3 length equals 18 residues. Germline V lookup: CDR1 MNHNS, CDR2 SASEGT. Germline trimming cut 6 bases from V and 7 bases from J; bases unmatched to any gene: 18. The gene calls are TRBV6-1 and TRBJ2-2; 9 positions match TRBD1. The TCR was taken from a man under 40 who received the YFV17D yellow fever vaccine. The sequencing here drew on PBMCs, taken on the day of the yellow fever booster vaccination. The CDR3 reads CASRSKGQGNGFGGELFF. CDR3 DNA sequence: TGTGCCAGCAGATCGAAAGGACAGGGGAATGGTTTTGGCGGGGAGCTGTTTTTT.